Shown below are 17 T cell receptor beta chains from a single sample sequenced in a study of Ad26.COV2.S vaccination and SARS-CoV-2 variants. Data came from immunoSEQ multiplex PCR; TCRdb stores just in-frame clones and leaves some out. The sample carries roughly 400,000 clones, about 90% recorded once. As to treatment: roughly 20 received Ad26.COV2.S at low or high dose, single or two shots; about five received placebo; per-sample allocation not given. Sampling occurred on day 63 after the first vaccine or placebo injection. The sample consisted of peripheral blood, taken in a trial of Ad26.COV2.S vaccine versus placebo. These receptors all come from a person between 18 and 65 years old who received the Ad26.COV2.S COVID-19 vaccine or a placebo.

The genes are TRBV28 and TRBJ1-3; TRBD1 is a possible D gene (6 bases). The germline CDR1 and CDR2 sequences are MDHEN and SYDVKM. Trimming shortened V by 5 bases and J by 3 bases, and 23 bases separated the two germline ends. This CDR3 is built from 18 residues. The DNA of the CDR3 is TGTGCCAGCAGTCTACTACTGACAGGCGAGGGCTTTGGAAACACCATATATTTT. Its protein product is CASSLLLTGEGFGNTIYF. The full variable domain, its missing parts supplied by reference TRBV28 and TRBJ1-3, is DVKVTQSSRYLVKRTGEKVFLECVQDMDHENMFWYRQDPGLGLRLIYFSYDVKMKEKGDIPEGYSVSREKKERFSLILESASTNQTSMYLCASSLLLTGEGFGNTIYFGEGSWLTVV.

The chain combines TRBV10-2 with TRBJ2-7, with unresolved D. Trimming pared 2 bases from V and 4 bases from J, leaving 6 bases between. The CDR3 contains 12 residues. The germline V gene encodes CDR1 WSHSY and CDR2 SAAADI. The DNA for the CDR3 is TGCGCCAGCAGTGAGCAAGAGTACGAGCAGTACTTC. It is translated as CASSEQEYEQYF.

V gene TRBV19 combines with J gene TRBJ2-7, with 8 bases lining up with TRBD1. The CDR3 has 16 amino acids. J was trimmed by 6 bases and V by 5 bases; bases with no gene match: 15. The germline gives CDR1 LNHDA, CDR2 SQIVND (reference sequence). In DNA, the CDR3 is TGTGCCAGTAGTCCGTGGCTGCAGGGGGCTCTTCTCGAGCAGTACTTC. Amino acids: CASSPWLQGALLEQYF.

This clone was found once. CDR3 in amino acids: CASSLFRGDGYTF. For the CDR3, the DNA is TGTGCCAGCAGTTTATTCCGGGGGGATGGCTACACCTTC. The V and J genes are TRBV28 and TRBJ1-2, with D tentatively TRBD1 (5 bases). The CDR3 loop spans 13 amino acids. The germline V gene has CDR1 MDHEN and CDR2 SYDVKM. The V gene lost 1 base and the J gene lost 6 bases, with 9 bases spanning the gap.

The chain carries TRBV19 and TRBJ1-5; 12 bases fit TRBD1. Germline V CDR1 and CDR2: LNHDA, SQIVND (reference sequence). The CDR3 extends over 17 amino acids. J gave up 7 bases and V 7 bases, and 14 bases lay outside the gene matches. The CDR3 protein is CASTFLTGTGGGQPQHF. DNA of the CDR3: TGTGCCAGTACGTTCCTGACCGGGACAGGGGGCGGGCAGCCCCAGCATTTT.

The CDR3 sequence: CASNLLAGAYNEQFF. CDR3 in DNA: TGTGCCAGCAATTTACTAGCGGGGGCCTACAATGAGCAGTTCTTC. The chain combines TRBV5-8 with TRBJ2-1; 11 positions agree with TRBD2. This CDR3 comprises 15 residues. CDR1 and CDR2 from the germline V gene are SGHTS and YDEGEE. The V gene end was trimmed by 6 bases and the J gene end by 2 bases; junction bases not matched to a gene: 4.

This sequence joins TRBV7-8 and TRBJ1-1; D ambiguous. The CDR3 length is 13 residues. V gave up 2 bases and J gave up 3 bases, with 7 bases separating them. The germline gives CDR1 SGHVS, CDR2 FQNEAQ. CDR3 region: CASSLFGHTEAFF. CDR3 in DNA: TGTGCCAGCAGCTTATTCGGCCACACTGAAGCTTTCTTT.

This chain links TRBV2 with TRBJ1-5; D is ambiguous. V gave up 7 bases and J gave up 5 bases, with 15 bases separating them. The CDR3 extends over 14 amino acids. The germline V gene encodes CDR1 SNHLY and CDR2 FYNNEI. CDR3 coding DNA: TGTGCCAGCAAGTTGGAACAGCTTCATCAGCCCCAGCATTTT. The encoded protein is CASKLEQLHQPQHF.

This chain uses TRBV5-1 with TRBJ2-7; 7 nucleotides line up with TRBD1. J lost 5 bases, V lost 0 bases, and 8 bases had no gene match. This CDR3 spans 15 amino acids. Germline lookup yields CDR1 SGHRS and CDR2 YFSETQ. For the CDR3, the DNA is TGCGCCAGCAGCTTGGACCTGACAGGGAGAAACGAGCAGTACTTC. Translating gives CASSLDLTGRNEQYF.

This rearrangement joins TRBV6-2 or TRBV6-3 to TRBJ2-1, with TRBD2 as a possible D gene (6 bases). The germline V and J ends were trimmed by 2 bases and 2 bases, with 10 bases remaining between them. Germline loops: CDR1 MNHEY, CDR2 SVGEGT. The CDR3 totals 15 residues. Here the CDR3 DNA reads TGTGCCAGCAGTTACCAGCGGGTAACCTACAATGAGCAGTTCTTC. Its protein is CASSYQRVTYNEQFF.

This chain uses TRBV18 with TRBJ1-3; D uncertain. Trimming removed 3 bases from V and 2 bases from J, with 8 bases in between. This CDR3 is built from 14 residues. From germline, CDR1 is KGHSH and CDR2 LQKENI. This chain's CDR3 is CASSPVAAGNTIYF. CDR3 DNA: TGTGCCAGCTCACCTGTGGCAGCTGGAAACACCATATATTTT.

The chain couples TRBV19 to TRBJ2-1, with 8 bases matching TRBD2. The germline gives CDR1 LNHDA, CDR2 SQIVND (reference sequence). The ends lost 8 bases at V and 6 bases at J; junction bases unmatched: 12. The CDR3 sequence is 15 residues long. The CDR3 region is CASLGGGPVPNEQFF. The CDR3 coding sequence is TGTGCCAGTCTCGGGGGGGGGCCTGTCCCCAATGAGCAGTTCTTC.

This chain uses TRBV6-2 or TRBV6-3 with TRBJ2-3, with a possible D match to TRBD2 (6 bases). With 1 base removed from V and 2 bases from J, the gap between germline ends came to 16 bases. The CDR3 length is 17 residues. The germline V gene has CDR1 MNHEY and CDR2 SVGEGT. The CDR3 loop is CASSYWDLVPNTDTQYF. In DNA, the CDR3 is TGTGCCAGCAGTTACTGGGACTTGGTCCCGAACACAGATACGCAGTATTTT.

This chain's CDR3 is CAWSAGGNQPQHF. In nucleotides, the CDR3 is TGTGCCTGGAGTGCAGGGGGCAATCAGCCCCAGCATTTT. The chain recombines TRBV30 with TRBJ1-5; TRBD1 is a possible D gene (6 bases). CDR1 is GTSNPN and CDR2 is SVGIG in the germline V gene (reference sequence). The CDR3 consists of 13 residues. The V end was cut by 1 base, the J end by 2 bases, with 6 bases between.

The chain carries TRBV7-2 and TRBJ2-2; TRBD2 matches 8 bases. V lost 5 bases, J lost 3 bases, and 8 bases stayed unmatched. This CDR3 spans 16 amino acids. Germline loops: CDR1 SGHTA, CDR2 FQGNSA. CDR3 in DNA: TGTGCCAGCAGCCCAGAAGCGGGGGTGTACACCGGGGAGCTGTTTTTT. Its protein is CASSPEAGVYTGELFF.

This clone has just one count. The chain links TRBV12-5 to TRBJ1-1; TRBD1 agrees at 9 bases. Germline-derived CDR1 and CDR2 are LGHNT and FRNRAP. V lost 3 bases, J lost 5 bases, and 7 bases stayed unmatched. This CDR3 contains 15 residues. This CDR3 reads CASGFTGGSGTEAFF. The CDR3 bases are TGTGCTAGTGGTTTTACAGGGGGCAGCGGGACTGAAGCTTTCTTT. Together with reference TRBV12-5 and TRBJ1-1, the CDR3 gives the full variable domain: DARVTQTPRHKVTEMGQEVTMRCQPILGHNTVFWYRQTMMQGLELLAYFRNRAPLDDSGMPKDRFSAEMPDATLATLKIQPSEPRDSAVYFCASGFTGGSGTEAFFGQGTRLTVV.

The chain links TRBV30 to TRBJ1-4; D gene ambiguous. This CDR3 is 12 amino acids long. Trimming stripped 0 bases from V and 8 bases from J, with 7 bases between. Germline CDR1 is GTSNPN and CDR2 is SVGIG (reference sequence). The CDR3 loop is CAWSVVSEKLFF. The CDR3 DNA is TGTGCCTGGAGTGTGGTTAGCGAAAAACTGTTTTTT.